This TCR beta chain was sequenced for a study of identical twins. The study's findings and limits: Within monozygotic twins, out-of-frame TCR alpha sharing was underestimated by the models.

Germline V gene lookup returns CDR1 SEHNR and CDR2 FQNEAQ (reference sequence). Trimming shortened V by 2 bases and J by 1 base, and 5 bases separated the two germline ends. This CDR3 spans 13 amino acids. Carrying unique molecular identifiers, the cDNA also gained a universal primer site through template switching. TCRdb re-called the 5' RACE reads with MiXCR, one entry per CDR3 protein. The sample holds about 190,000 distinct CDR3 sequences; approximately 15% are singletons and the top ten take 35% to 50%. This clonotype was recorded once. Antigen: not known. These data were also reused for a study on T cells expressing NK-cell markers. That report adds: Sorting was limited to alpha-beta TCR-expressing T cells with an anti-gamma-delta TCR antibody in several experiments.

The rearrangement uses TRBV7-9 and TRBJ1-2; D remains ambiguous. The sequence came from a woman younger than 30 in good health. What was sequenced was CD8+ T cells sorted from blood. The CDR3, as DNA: TGTGCCAGCAGCTTAATGGTTAACTATGGCTACACCTTC. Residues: CASSLMVNYGYTF. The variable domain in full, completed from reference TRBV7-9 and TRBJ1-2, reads DTGVSQNPRHKITKRGQNVTFRCDPISEHNRLYWYRQTLGQGPEFLTYFQNEAQLEKSRLLSDRFSAERPKGSFSTLEIQRTEQGDSAMYLCASSLMVNYGYTFGSGTRLTVV.